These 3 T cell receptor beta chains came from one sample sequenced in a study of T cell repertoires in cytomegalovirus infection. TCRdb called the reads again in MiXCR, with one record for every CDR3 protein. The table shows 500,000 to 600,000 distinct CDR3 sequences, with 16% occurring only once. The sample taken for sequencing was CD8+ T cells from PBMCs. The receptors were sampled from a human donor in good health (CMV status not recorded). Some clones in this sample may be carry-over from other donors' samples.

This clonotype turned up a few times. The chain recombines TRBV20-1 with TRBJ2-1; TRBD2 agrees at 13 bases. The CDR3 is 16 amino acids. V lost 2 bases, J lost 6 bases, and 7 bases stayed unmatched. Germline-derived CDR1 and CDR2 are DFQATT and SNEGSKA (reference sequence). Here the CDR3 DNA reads TGCAGTGCTAGACCGAAACTAGCGGGGGGGCTCAATGAGCAGTTCTTC. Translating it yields CSARPKLAGGLNEQFF.

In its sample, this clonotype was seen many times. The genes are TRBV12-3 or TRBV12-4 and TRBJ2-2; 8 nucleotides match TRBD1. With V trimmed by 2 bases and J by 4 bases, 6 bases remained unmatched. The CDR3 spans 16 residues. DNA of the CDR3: TGTGCCAGCAGTTTATCGACAGGGGCGGGCACCGGGGAGCTGTTTTTT. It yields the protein CASSLSTGAGTGELFF.

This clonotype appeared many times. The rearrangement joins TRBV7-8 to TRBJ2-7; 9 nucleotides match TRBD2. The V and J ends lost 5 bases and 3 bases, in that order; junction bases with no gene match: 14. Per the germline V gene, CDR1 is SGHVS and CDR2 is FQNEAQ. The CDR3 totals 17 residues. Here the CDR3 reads CASSPSIGGGDRYEQYF. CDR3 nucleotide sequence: TGTGCCAGCAGCCCTAGCATCGGCGGGGGGGACCGCTACGAGCAGTACTTC.